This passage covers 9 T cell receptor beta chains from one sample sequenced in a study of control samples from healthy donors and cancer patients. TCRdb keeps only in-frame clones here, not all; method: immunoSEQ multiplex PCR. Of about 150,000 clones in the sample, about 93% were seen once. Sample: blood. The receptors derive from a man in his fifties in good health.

The DNA for the CDR3 is TGTGCCACCAGCAGAGCCGGGGTAGGAAACACCATATATTTT. Translating it yields CATSRAGVGNTIYF. The chain recombines TRBV15 with TRBJ1-3; D uncertain. The CDR3 runs 14 residues. The V end was cut by 1 base, the J end by 4 bases, with 8 bases between. Germline V gene sequence: CDR1 LNHNV, CDR2 YYDKDF (reference sequence). Full variable domain (remainder filled in from reference TRBV15 and TRBJ1-3): DAMVIQNPRYQVTQFGKPVTLSCSQTLNHNVMYWYQQKSSQAPKLLFHYYDKDFNNEADTPDNFQSRRPNTSFCFLDIRSPGLGDTAMYLCATSRAGVGNTIYFGEGSWLTVV.

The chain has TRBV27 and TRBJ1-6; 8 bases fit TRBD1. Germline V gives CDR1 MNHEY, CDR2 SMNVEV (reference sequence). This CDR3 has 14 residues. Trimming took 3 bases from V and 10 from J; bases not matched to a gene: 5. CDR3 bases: TGTGCCAGCAGTTTCTGGACAGGGCGGTCACCCCTCCACTTT. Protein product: CASSFWTGRSPLHF.

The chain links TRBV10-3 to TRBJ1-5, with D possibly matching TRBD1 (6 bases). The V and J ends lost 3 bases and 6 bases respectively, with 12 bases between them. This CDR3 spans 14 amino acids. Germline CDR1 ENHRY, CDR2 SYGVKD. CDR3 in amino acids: CAISEGQTGQPQHF. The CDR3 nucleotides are TGTGCCATCAGTGAAGGACAGACGGGTCAGCCCCAGCATTTT.

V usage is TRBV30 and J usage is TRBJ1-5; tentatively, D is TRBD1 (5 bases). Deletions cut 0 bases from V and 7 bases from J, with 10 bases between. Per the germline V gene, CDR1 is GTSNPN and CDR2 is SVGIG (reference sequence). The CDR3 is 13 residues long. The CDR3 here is CAWSVGVWQPQHF. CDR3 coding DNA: TGTGCCTGGAGTGTAGGGGTTTGGCAGCCCCAGCATTTT.

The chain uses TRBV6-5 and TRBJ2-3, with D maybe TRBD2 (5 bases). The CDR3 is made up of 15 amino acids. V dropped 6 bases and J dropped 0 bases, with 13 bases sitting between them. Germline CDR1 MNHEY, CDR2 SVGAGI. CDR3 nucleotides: TGTGCCAGCAGGAAAAACGGGATTAGCACAGATACGCAGTATTTT. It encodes CASRKNGISTDTQYF.

As DNA, the CDR3 is TGTGCCAGCAGCTCCGATTGGACAGGCTCACCCCTCCACTTT. Translated, it gives CASSSDWTGSPLHF. This chain connects TRBV7-9 to TRBJ1-6, with TRBD1 matching 7 bases. The germline CDR1 and CDR2 sequences are SEHNR and FQNEAQ (reference sequence). This CDR3 region has 14 residues. V shed 4 bases, J shed 10 bases, and the junction held 7 bases outside the gene matches.

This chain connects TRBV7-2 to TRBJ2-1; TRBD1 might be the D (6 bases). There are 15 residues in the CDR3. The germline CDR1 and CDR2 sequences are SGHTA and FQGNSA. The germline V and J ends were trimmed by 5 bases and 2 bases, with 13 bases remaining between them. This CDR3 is CASSPTGTTYNEQFF. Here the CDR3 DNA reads TGTGCCAGCAGCCCGACCGGGACAACCTACAATGAGCAGTTCTTC.

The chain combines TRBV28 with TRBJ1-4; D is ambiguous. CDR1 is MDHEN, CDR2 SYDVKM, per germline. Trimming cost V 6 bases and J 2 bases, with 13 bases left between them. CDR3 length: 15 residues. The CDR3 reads CASRSSLGTNEKLFF. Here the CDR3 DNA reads TGTGCCAGCAGATCCTCCCTAGGGACTAATGAAAAACTGTTTTTT.

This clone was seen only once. CDR3 region: CASTPPFLHLQIKNTEAFF. In DNA, the CDR3 is TGTGCCAGTACCCCCCCCTTTCTGCATCTCCAAATTAAGAACACTGAAGCTTTCTTT. V usage is TRBV19 and J usage is TRBJ1-1, with unresolved D. Per germline, CDR1 LNHDA and CDR2 SQIVND (reference sequence). This CDR3 is 19 amino acids long. V dropped 7 bases and J dropped 1 base, with 28 bases sitting between them.